The entry that follows covers one TCR beta chain sequence. Its antigen is not identified. With 2 bases clipped from V and 5 bases from J, the junction kept 2 bases outside the gene matches. Germline CDR1 reads SEHNR; CDR2 reads FQNEAQ (reference sequence). This CDR3 has 13 amino acids. This sample is part of a study of cytomegalovirus exposure and HLA in healthy donors. Study outcomes and limitations: As a later analysis showed, several of the most significant clusters appeared to be linked to common viral pathogens. As immune exposure information, only CMV serostatus was available. Sequencing depth roughly uniform across donors was assumed in presence/absence analyses. Many donors shared some public TCRs, even though most TCR sequences were rare.

The primer mix had 60 Vbeta and 13 Jbeta primers. This table comes from immunoSEQ multiplex PCR, and its TCRdb copy is limited to in-frame clones, with some not included. The repertoire includes a few hundred thousand clones, under 80% of them detected once, and less than 2% sits in the top ten. The V gene is TRBV7-9, the J gene TRBJ2-5, with TRBD2 identical over 7 bases. The source material was PBMCs. This sequence was found in a young woman in good health and CMV-seronegative. CDR3: CASSLLGRETQYF. CDR3 DNA sequence: TGTGCCAGCAGCTTACTCGGGAGGGAGACCCAGTACTTC.